The 30 T cell receptor beta chains below all came from one sample that was sequenced in a study of regulatory T cells in long-lasting Graves disease. As to time point: newly diagnosed GD, antithyroid drugs for less than 3 months. Researchers made the TCR library from RNA that was extracted from PBMCs. Both iRepertoire HTBI primers and Arm-PCR of CDR3 regions were used to build the TCR beta libraries. Using its own MiXCR run on the multiplex PCR reads, TCRdb lists one record per CDR3 protein. This table has roughly 380,000 distinct CDR3 sequences, 16% appearing once. Separately, the same data were catalogued under a study of T cells in Graves' hyperthyroidism and ophthalmopathy.

The sequencing here drew on peripheral blood mononuclear cells (PBMCs), taken at new diagnosis, from a patient treated with antithyroid drugs. These receptors came from a man aged 35 to 55 with Graves disease.

This clonotype was seen at least ten times. The junction and the germline gene differ at one end; a read error may be behind it. This chain joins TRBV20-1 and TRBJ2-7; D might be TRBD1 (6 bases). CDR1 DFQATT and CDR2 SNEGSKA come from the germline V gene (reference sequence). This CDR3 spans 14 amino acids. The CDR3 sequence: CSAREAGDSYEQYF. In DNA, the CDR3 is TGCAGTGCAAGAGAGGCAGGGGATAGCTACGAGCAGTACTTC.

This clonotype was seen at least ten times. V usage is TRBV12-5 and J usage is TRBJ2-5, with 7 bases fitting TRBD1. The trim removed 9 bases at V and 2 bases at J, leaving 9 bases unmatched. CDR1 LGHNT and CDR2 FRNRAP come from the germline V gene. CDR3 length equals 14 residues. CDR3 protein: CASLPGTVQETQYF. The CDR3 region has the DNA TGTGCTAGCCTCCCCGGGACAGTACAAGAGACCCAGTACTTC.

This clonotype was seen a handful of times. The chain recombines TRBV5-1 with TRBJ2-1; no definite D call. Germline-derived CDR1 and CDR2 are SGHRS and YFSETQ. V dropped 1 base and J dropped 10 bases, with 12 bases sitting between them. The CDR3 has 13 residues. The CDR3 DNA is TGCGCCAGCAGCTTGCAACGGGCCTACGAGCAGTTCTTC. The encoded protein is CASSLQRAYEQFF.

This clonotype has more than one count but fewer than ten. Being one base from a much bigger clone, this may be a read error. The chain recombines TRBV7-2 with TRBJ1-2; D ambiguous. There are 17 residues in the CDR3. Germline lookup yields CDR1 SGHTA and CDR2 FQGNSA. The CDR3 DNA reads TGTGCCAGCAGCTTAATCGGTCTTTCGACGGGAAACTATGGCTACATCTTC. This gives the protein CASSLIGLSTGNYGYIF.

In its sample, this clonotype was seen many times. The rearrangement joins TRBV18 to TRBJ2-3; D possibly matches TRBD1 or TRBD2 (5 bases each). Per the germline V gene, CDR1 is KGHSH and CDR2 is LQKENI. The CDR3 loop spans 14 amino acids. Trimming took 3 bases from V and 3 from J, leaving 10 bases between them. CDR3 in DNA: TGTGCCAGCTCACCTTCCGGGGCTACAGATACGCAGTATTTT. This encodes CASSPSGATDTQYF.

A few counts support this clonotype. The conserved phenylalanine or tryptophan is not found at the CDR3 terminus, so this likely reflects a read error. The rearrangement joins TRBV7-2 to TRBJ2-3, with TRBD2 matching over 7 bases. CDR3 size: 14 residues. J was trimmed by 3 bases and V by 5 bases; bases with no gene match: 5. CDR1 SGHTA and CDR2 FQGNSA come from the germline V gene. CDR3: CASSLGTTTDTQYL. The CDR3 nucleotides are TGTGCCAGCAGCCTAGGGACTACGACAGATACGCAGTATCTT.

This chain uses TRBV7-2 with TRBJ2-4; TRBD1 agrees at 7 bases. There are 14 residues in the CDR3. Germline lookup yields CDR1 SGHTA and CDR2 FQGNSA. Losses at the gene ends were 5 bases for V and 8 bases for J; bases not matched to a gene: 9. CDR3: CASSRNRGGDIQYF. CDR3 nucleotide sequence: TGTGCCAGCAGCCGAAACAGGGGTGGAGACATTCAGTACTTC.

The table lists this clonotype with a few counts. The chain has TRBV27 and TRBJ2-7; the D call may be TRBD1 or TRBD2 (5 bases each). The V end lost 8 bases, the J end lost 7 bases, and 21 bases lay between the germline ends. This CDR3 is 14 amino acids long. Germline assignment: CDR1 MNHEY and CDR2 SMNVEV (reference sequence). CDR3 nucleotide sequence: TGTGCCAGCGGACCTCCGGGACGCCGTTTGGAGCAGTACTTC. Translated, it gives CASGPPGRRLEQYF.

This clonotype has a handful of counts. This sequence may be a read error, since a much larger clone differs from it by one base. Without the conserved terminal phenylalanine or tryptophan, this CDR3 likely stems from a read error. This sequence joins TRBV20-1 and TRBJ2-7; D gene unclear. V was trimmed by 5 bases and J by 3 bases, leaving 5 bases between them. The CDR3 runs to 10 residues. Looked up from germline, CDR1 is DFQATT and CDR2 is SNEGSKA (reference sequence). The CDR3 here is CSAADYEQYS. Here the CDR3 DNA reads TGCAGTGCTGCGGACTACGAGCAGTACTCC.

This clonotype was seen many times. The V gene is TRBV18, the J gene TRBJ1-5; tentatively, D is TRBD1 (5 bases). Germline values: CDR1 KGHSH, CDR2 LQKENI. There are 14 residues in the CDR3. Trimming took 3 bases from V and 4 from J, leaving 10 bases between them. This CDR3 is CASSPGVGNQPQHF. The CDR3 DNA follows: TGTGCCAGCTCACCGGGGGTAGGGAATCAGCCCCAGCATTTT.

This clonotype was seen ten or more times. The chain carries TRBV28 and TRBJ2-3; 10 nucleotides line up with TRBD2. Germline CDR1 and CDR2: MDHEN and SYDVKM. With 5 bases clipped from V and 0 bases from J, the junction kept 14 bases outside the gene matches. This CDR3 region has 19 residues. The CDR3: CASSLPGPSGGLSTDTQYF. The CDR3 coding sequence is TGTGCCAGCAGTCTTCCTGGCCCTAGCGGGGGCCTGAGCACAGATACGCAGTATTTT. Filled out from reference TRBV28 and TRBJ2-3, the complete variable domain reads DVKVTQSSRYLVKRTGEKVFLECVQDMDHENMFWYRQDPGLGLRLIYFSYDVKMKEKGDIPEGYSVSREKKERFSLILESASTNQTSMYLCASSLPGPSGGLSTDTQYFGPGTRLTVL.

This clonotype occurred many times. This chain connects TRBV5-1 to TRBJ2-7; TRBD1 or TRBD2 may be the D gene (5 bases each). This CDR3 is 15 amino acids long. CDR1 is SGHRS, CDR2 YFSETQ, per germline. V lost 3 bases to trimming and J lost 2 bases, with 15 bases between them. CDR3 loop: CASSWDGTATYEQYF. In DNA form, the CDR3 reads TGCGCCAGCAGCTGGGACGGGACGGCCACCTACGAGCAGTACTTC.

This rearrangement joins TRBV19 to TRBJ1-1; weak D call: TRBD1 (6 bases). The germline V gene encodes CDR1 LNHDA and CDR2 SQIVND (reference sequence). With 6 bases removed from V and 7 bases from J, the gap between germline ends came to 15 bases. The CDR3 has 13 residues. As DNA, the CDR3 is TGTGCCAGTAGCAGGGGTCGGGGACTTGAAGCTTTCTTT. Translating gives CASSRGRGLEAFF.

Details on this clonotype: A read error is likely here: a far larger clone is one base away. The CDR3 DNA reads as TGTGCCAGCAGTCTCGCCGGGACAGGGACCTACGAGCAGTACTTC. It specifies CASSLAGTGTYEQYF. V is TRBV7-3 and J is TRBJ2-7, with 9 bases matching TRBD1. Germline lookup yields CDR1 SGHTA and CDR2 FQGTGA. The CDR3 has 15 residues. V was clipped by 6 bases and J by 2 bases; unmatched bases: 8.

The J gene is TRBJ1-4, the V gene TRBV5-5; a weak D match, TRBD1 (5 bases). Germline CDR1 and CDR2: SGHKS and YYEKEE (reference sequence). V shed 5 bases and J shed 6 bases, with 11 bases lying between them. The CDR3 length is 13 residues. CDR3 nucleotide sequence: TGTGCCAGCAGGGCCGACAGTTATGAAAAACTGTTTTTT. Amino acids: CASRADSYEKLFF.

Many counts were recorded for this clonotype. This chain connects TRBV28 to TRBJ2-1, with 11 bases identical to TRBD1. Trimming removed 5 bases from V and 3 bases from J; junction bases left unmatched: 9. The CDR3 is 17 amino acids. CDR1 and CDR2 (germline): MDHEN, SYDVKM. CDR3 in amino acids: CASSAPGQGGSYNEQFF. The CDR3 nucleotides are TGTGCCAGCAGTGCTCCGGGACAGGGGGGGAGCTACAATGAGCAGTTCTTC.

This clonotype was recorded many times. The V gene is TRBV7-2, the J gene TRBJ1-5; 7 bases map to TRBD1. Trimming removed 0 bases from V and 0 bases from J; junction bases left unmatched: 5. The CDR3 totals 17 residues. Per germline, CDR1 SGHTA and CDR2 FQGNSA. This CDR3 is CASSLALGQYSNQPQHF. CDR3 nucleotide sequence: TGTGCCAGCAGCTTAGCCTTGGGACAGTATAGCAATCAGCCCCAGCATTTT.

Remarks on this clonotype: A much more abundant neighbour one base away suggests this may be a read error. The rearrangement joins TRBV20-1 to TRBJ2-3, with 9 bases fitting TRBD2. Germline-derived CDR1 and CDR2 are DFQATT and SNEGSKA (reference sequence). The CDR3 is 15 residues long. The DNA for the CDR3 is TGCAGTGCTAGGGCAGCGGGGGGCCCCACAGGTACGCAGTATTTT. Protein product: CSARAAGGPTGTQYF.

This clonotype has only a few counts. The chain recombines TRBV28 with TRBJ2-3; TRBD2 agrees at 12 bases. The CDR3 runs to 16 residues. Germline lookup yields CDR1 MDHEN and CDR2 SYDVKM. J gave up 2 bases and V 6 bases, and 6 bases lay outside the gene matches. The CDR3 is CASRSTSGGNTDTQYF. CDR3 coding DNA: TGTGCCAGCAGGTCCACTAGCGGGGGGAACACAGATACGCAGTATTTT.

The sample holds a few counts of this clonotype. The V gene is TRBV2, the J gene TRBJ2-3, with a weak D call TRBD1 (6 bases). The ends were cut back, 11 bases at V and 5 bases at J, with 23 bases in the middle. Germline CDR1 is SNHLY and CDR2 is FYNNEI. The CDR3 spans 15 residues. CDR3 bases: TGTGCCTCAACCCTCGGGGTGGGGGCAGGAGATACGCAGTATTTT. It translates to CASTLGVGAGDTQYF. Looking up the rest from reference TRBV2 and TRBJ2-3 gives the full variable domain: EPEVTQTPSHQVTQMGQEVILRCVPISNHLYFYWYRQILGQKVEFLVSFYNNEISEKSEIFDDQFSVERPDGSNFTLKIRSTKLEDSAMYFCASTLGVGAGDTQYFGPGTRLTVL.

This clonotype occurred many times. The CDR3 region has the DNA TGTGCCAGCAGTGTGAATAGCAATCAGCCCCAGCATTTT. It is translated as CASSVNSNQPQHF. The V gene is TRBV2, the J gene TRBJ1-5; D uncertain. The CDR3 contains 13 residues. Germline V lookup: CDR1 SNHLY, CDR2 FYNNEI. V lost 4 bases to trimming and J lost 0 bases, with 4 bases between them.

The genes are TRBV9 and TRBJ1-2, with 7 bases that match TRBD1. This CDR3 is 14 amino acids long. The J segment lost 6 bases and the V segment lost 1 base, leaving 6 bases of the junction unmatched. Per germline, CDR1 SGDLS and CDR2 YYNGEE. CDR3 coding DNA: TGTGCCAGCAGCGTAATAGGGGGCAGGGATGGCTACACCTTC. Its protein product is CASSVIGGRDGYTF.

This clonotype showed up many times. V usage is TRBV12-5 and J usage is TRBJ2-1; 8 nucleotides line up with TRBD2. CDR3 length: 14 residues. The germline CDR1 and CDR2 sequences are LGHNT and FRNRAP. V shed 5 bases, J shed 9 bases, and the junction held 9 bases outside the gene matches. CDR3 coding DNA: TGTGCTAGTGGTCCGTCGGGGGGGCCACGTGAGCAGTTCTTC. It encodes CASGPSGGPREQFF.

In this sample, this clonotype turned up many times. The chain links TRBV10-1 to TRBJ1-6; no reliable D call. The germline V gene has CDR1 WNHNN and CDR2 SYGVQD (reference sequence). The CDR3 extends over 14 amino acids. Trimming pared 2 bases from V and 10 bases from J, leaving 12 bases between. CDR3 amino acids: CASSEAMPGSPLHF. The CDR3 coding sequence is TGCGCCAGCAGTGAGGCCATGCCGGGCTCACCCCTCCACTTT.

In this sample, this clonotype turned up many times. The chain carries TRBV13 and TRBJ2-3; D is possibly TRBD2 (6 bases). Trimming stripped 3 bases from V and 6 bases from J, with 13 bases between. Germline CDR1 reads PRHDT; CDR2 reads FYEKMQ (reference sequence). CDR3 length equals 14 residues. This chain's CDR3 is CASSFHQGRDTQYF. As DNA, the CDR3 is TGTGCCAGCAGCTTCCATCAAGGGAGGGATACGCAGTATTTT.

This clonotype was counted many times. CDR3 loop: CATSPVAGQGHEQYF. The CDR3 DNA follows: TGTGCCACCAGCCCAGTGGCGGGACAGGGGCACGAGCAGTACTTC. The rearrangement uses TRBV15 and TRBJ2-7; 10 bases align to TRBD1. There are 15 residues in the CDR3. Germline trimming cut 5 bases from V and 5 bases from J; bases unmatched to any gene: 9. Looked up from germline, CDR1 is LNHNV and CDR2 is YYDKDF (reference sequence).

This clonotype was detected many times. The chain employs TRBV2 and TRBJ1-2; perhaps TRBD1 as D (5 bases). Trimming took 6 bases from V and 4 from J, leaving 18 bases between them. Germline V CDR1 and CDR2: SNHLY, FYNNEI. The CDR3 is 15 residues long. CDR3 sequence reads: CASRAQGAESYGYTF. In DNA, the CDR3 is TGTGCCAGCAGGGCTCAGGGTGCTGAGTCCTATGGCTACACCTTC.

This clonotype was counted only a few times. A read error may be the cause here, since a much bigger clone is one base away. The CDR3 does not end in the conserved phenylalanine or tryptophan, so this is likely a read error. V is TRBV5-1 and J is TRBJ1-5; possibly TRBD1 for D (6 bases). The V gene lost 3 bases and the J gene lost 4 bases, with 14 bases spanning the gap. This CDR3 spans 15 amino acids. Germline CDR1 SGHRS, CDR2 YFSETQ. The CDR3 nucleotides read TGCGCCAGCAGCTCTGACGGACAGCCTAATCAGCCCCAGCATTCT. This gives the protein CASSSDGQPNQPQHS.

The chain joins TRBV7-2 to TRBJ2-3; a possible D gene is TRBD1 (5 bases). This CDR3 comprises 16 residues. Germline V CDR1 and CDR2: SGHTA, FQGNSA. Trimming pared 7 bases from V and 3 bases from J, leaving 20 bases between. The CDR3 DNA sequence: TGTGCCAGCACCTCCTGGGGTAGGGGTGGGACAGATACGCAGTATTTT. Translating it yields CASTSWGRGGTDTQYF.

This clonotype came up a few times. J is TRBJ1-6 and V is TRBV9; D gene uncertain. Trimming pared 0 bases from V and 5 bases from J, leaving 3 bases between. The CDR3 sequence is 13 residues long. CDR1 is SGDLS and CDR2 is YYNGEE in the germline V gene. CDR3 nucleotide sequence: TGTGCCAGCAGCGTAGCGGATAATTCACCCCTCCACTTT. It encodes CASSVADNSPLHF.